The present TCR beta chain was sequenced within a study of T cell changes during pregnancy in multiple sclerosis. TCRdb's table, derived via immunoSEQ multiplex PCR, lists solely in-frame clones and lacks some. The repertoire holds about 18,000 clones, with around 87% as singletons. The specimen comprised CD8+ T cells from peripheral blood mononuclear cells, sampled in the third trimester of pregnancy. The source is a female donor in good health, enrolled as a control in a pregnancy study.

CDR3: CASSHPPLGTGAYEQYF. The CDR3 DNA is TGCGCCAGCAGCCACCCACCTTTGGGGACAGGGGCCTACGAGCAGTACTTC. J is TRBJ2-7 and V is TRBV4-1, with 10 bases identical to TRBD1. Germline loops: CDR1 MGHRA, CDR2 YSYEKL. J was trimmed by 2 bases and V by 3 bases; bases with no gene match: 10. The CDR3 covers 17 residues.